A selection of T cell receptor beta chains follows, all from one sample in a study of T cells expressing NK-cell markers. TCRdb re-called the 5' RACE reads, yielding one record per CDR3 amino acid sequence without DNA. The sample totals roughly 300,000 distinct CDR3 sequences. Sequencing was performed on blood T cells: a sorted CD56 or NKG2C T cell subset, CD4+ or CD8+ T cells, or bulk PBMC T cells (not recorded which). These receptors originate from a woman aged 18 to 75 in good health. CDR3s include the opening cysteine and the closing phenylalanine or tryptophan.

>TRBJ2-3|TRBV9
CASSVDAGGGDTQYF
>TRBJ1-5|TRBV12-3/TRBV12-4
CASRTQGSNQPQHF
>TRBJ2-1|TRBV12-3/TRBV12-4
CASTGTTQANEQFF
>TRBJ1-5|TRBV12-3/TRBV12-4
CASSRTDNQPQHF
>TRBJ1-2|TRBV27
CASSPRQTFYGYTF
>TRBJ2-7|TRBV28
CASNPRREVYEQYF
>TRBJ1-2|TRBV6-1
CASTRDRVKGYTF
>TRBJ1-1|TRBV7-2
CASSSIVGERTEAFF
>TRBJ2-7|TRBV18
CASSPGTRTSGRPYEQYF
>TRBJ1-1|TRBV7-2
CASSLAPGETEAFF
>TRBJ1-2|TRBV20-1
CSASFGAYGYTF
>TRBJ2-4|TRBV4-1
CASSQGRDFPKNIQYF
>TRBJ2-3|TRBV6-1
CASTHYRGFSTDTQYF
>TRBJ2-1|TRBV12-5
CASESGGLYNEQFF
>TRBJ2-1|TRBV7-2
CASSLGFSSHEQFF
>TRBJ2-3|TRBV12-3/TRBV12-4
CASSLGGPYTDTQYF
>TRBJ1-1|TRBV30
CAWTPRGVLTGNTEAFF
>TRBJ2-2|TRBV2
CAGASEVAGNTGELFF
>TRBJ2-5|TRBV29-1
CSVRGPSTETQYF
>TRBJ2-7|TRBV3-1
CASSRGVPPYEQYF
>TRBJ2-3|TRBV6-2/TRBV6-3
CASSYSSIGTDTQYF
>TRBJ2-7|TRBV5-4
CASSIDRILSYEQYF
>TRBJ2-1|TRBV5-5
CASSPTRGRSYNEQFF
>TRBJ2-1|TRBV14
CASSQLGSYNEQFF
>TRBJ1-6|TRBV2
CASSENSPLHF
>TRBJ2-3|TRBV28
CASSFDHPGIARDTQYF
>TRBJ2-5|TRBV12-3/TRBV12-4
CASSLRVETQYF
>TRBJ2-3|TRBV12-3/TRBV12-4
CASTRQRGGTDTQYF
>TRBJ1-3|TRBV12-3/TRBV12-4
CASSPYSSGNTIYF
>TRBJ1-5|TRBV5-5
CASSLTTINQPQHF
>TRBJ2-5|TRBV15
CATSRVDRRETQYF
>TRBJ1-5|TRBV5-5
CASSWEYNQPQHF
>TRBJ2-1|TRBV5-1
CASRLNPGLAVNEQFF
>TRBJ1-4|TRBV4-3
CASSQVGGYEEKLFF
>TRBJ2-2|TRBV25-1
CASSPRIKSGGELFF
>TRBJ2-3|TRBV29-1
CSVEGHPGFGTDTQYF
>TRBJ1-1|TRBV25-1
CASSETRTGNTEAFF
>TRBJ2-5|TRBV15
CATSRPRYRARETQYF
>TRBJ1-6|TRBV20-1
CSAEDRVDSPLHF
>TRBJ2-1|TRBV6-1
CASSGRESEFYNEQFF
>TRBJ1-2|TRBV20-1
CSARPLLDRGGGYTF
>TRBJ2-7|TRBV6-1
CASSPVTGSYEQYF
>TRBJ1-6|TRBV12-3/TRBV12-4
CAIGTGPGSPLHF
>TRBJ1-1|TRBV9
CASSVGGRARANTEAFF
>TRBJ2-4|TRBV29-1
CSVAPPPANIQYF
>TRBJ1-5|TRBV6-2/TRBV6-3
CASSPGIWEGLQPQHF
>TRBJ2-1|TRBV27
CASTAQGSPYNEQFF
>TRBJ2-1|TRBV19
CASSTQRERRNEQFF
>TRBJ2-6|TRBV5-1
CASSLQRPGANVLTF
>TRBJ2-3|TRBV12-3/TRBV12-4
CASSQDTPGDTQYF
>TRBJ2-7|TRBV20-1
CSASLDSRYEQYF
>TRBJ2-1|TRBV15
CATSTWAVREGYNEQFF
>TRBJ2-2|TRBV12-3/TRBV12-4
CASSLVPPSTGELFF
>TRBJ1-3|TRBV15
CATSERGVQTGNTIYF
>TRBJ2-5|TRBV5-4
CASTPTGMSQETQYF
>TRBJ2-5|TRBV7-2
CASSLFRPSETQYF
>TRBJ2-7|TRBV20-1
CRVGQAGFEQYF